This T cell receptor (beta chain) originates from a study of regulatory T cells in long-lasting Graves disease. Looking at the study overall: Antithyroid drugs had been taken by newly diagnosed Graves' patients for under 3 months. The study, taken as a whole, reports: TRBV28 was favored in persistent disease, as were TRBJ1-2 and TRBJ2-5.

The sample holds a few counts of this clonotype. Its cognate antigen is unknown. V was pared by 3 bases and J by 0 bases, with 1 base of the junction left unmatched. The CDR3 length is 15 residues. Per germline, CDR1 MNHGY and CDR2 SVAAGI. HTBI primers from iRepertoire and Arm-PCR of CDR3 regions yielded the TCR beta libraries. TCRdb called the multiplex PCR reads again in MiXCR, with one record for every CDR3 protein. The sample records a few hundred thousand distinct CDR3 sequences, around 11% being singletons. Indicated time point: newly diagnosed GD, antithyroid drugs for less than 3 months. RNA isolated from PBMCs was used to make the TCR library. These data also formed part of another study, on T cells in Graves' hyperthyroidism and ophthalmopathy. According to that study: Most expanded thyroid clonotypes above 0.001 recurred in blood.

The chain recombines TRBV6-9 with TRBJ1-3; 8 bases align to TRBD1. The starting material was peripheral blood mononuclear cells (PBMCs), obtained at new diagnosis, from a patient treated with antithyroid drugs. The receptor's source is a woman aged 18-29 years with Graves disease. The chain's CDR3 is CASSYDRGSGNTIYF. The CDR3 DNA follows: TGTGCCAGCAGTTACGACAGGGGCTCTGGAAACACCATATATTTT.